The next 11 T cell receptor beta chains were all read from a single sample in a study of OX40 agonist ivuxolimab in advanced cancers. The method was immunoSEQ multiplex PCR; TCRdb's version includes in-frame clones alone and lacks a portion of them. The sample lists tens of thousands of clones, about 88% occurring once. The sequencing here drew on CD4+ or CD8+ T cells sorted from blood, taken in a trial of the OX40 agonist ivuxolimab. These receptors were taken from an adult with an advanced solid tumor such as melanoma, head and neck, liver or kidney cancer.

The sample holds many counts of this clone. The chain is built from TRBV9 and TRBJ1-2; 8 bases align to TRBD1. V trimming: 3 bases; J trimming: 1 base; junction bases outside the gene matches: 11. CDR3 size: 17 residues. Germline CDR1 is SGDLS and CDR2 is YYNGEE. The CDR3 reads CASSDRTGMGVNYGYTF. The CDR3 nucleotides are TGTGCCAGCAGCGACCGGACAGGGATGGGGGTTAACTATGGCTACACCTTC.

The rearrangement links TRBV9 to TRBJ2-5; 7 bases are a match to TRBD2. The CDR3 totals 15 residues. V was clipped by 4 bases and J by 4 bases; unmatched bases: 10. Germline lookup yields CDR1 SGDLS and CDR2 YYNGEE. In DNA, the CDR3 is TGTGCCAGCAGCAGCGGGACCGACGGCGGAGAGACCCAGTACTTC. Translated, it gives CASSSGTDGGETQYF.

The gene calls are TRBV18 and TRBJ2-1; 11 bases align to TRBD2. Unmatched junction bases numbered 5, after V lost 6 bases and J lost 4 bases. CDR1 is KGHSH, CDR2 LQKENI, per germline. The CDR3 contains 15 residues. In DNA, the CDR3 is TGTGCCAGCTCCCAGACTAGCGGGGATTACAATGAGCAGTTCTTC. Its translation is CASSQTSGDYNEQFF. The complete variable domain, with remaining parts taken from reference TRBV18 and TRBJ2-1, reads NAGVMQNPRHLVRRRGQEARLRCSPMKGHSHVYWYRQLPEEGLKFMVYLQKENIIDESGMPKERFSAEFPKEGPSILRIQQVVRGDSAAYFCASSQTSGDYNEQFFGPGTRLTVL.

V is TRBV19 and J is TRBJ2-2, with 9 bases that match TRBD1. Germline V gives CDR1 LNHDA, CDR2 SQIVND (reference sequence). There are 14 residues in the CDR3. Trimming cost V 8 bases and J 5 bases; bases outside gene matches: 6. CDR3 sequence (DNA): TGTGCCAGTCTACAGGGGGCGAGGACCGGGGAGCTGTTTTTT. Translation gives CASLQGARTGELFF.

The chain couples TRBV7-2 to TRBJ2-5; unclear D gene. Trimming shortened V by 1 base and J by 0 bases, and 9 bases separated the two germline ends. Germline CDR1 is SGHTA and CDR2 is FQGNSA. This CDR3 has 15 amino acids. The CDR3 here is CASSLGSWYQETQYF. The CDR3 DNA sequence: TGTGCCAGCAGCTTAGGAAGTTGGTACCAAGAGACCCAGTACTTC.

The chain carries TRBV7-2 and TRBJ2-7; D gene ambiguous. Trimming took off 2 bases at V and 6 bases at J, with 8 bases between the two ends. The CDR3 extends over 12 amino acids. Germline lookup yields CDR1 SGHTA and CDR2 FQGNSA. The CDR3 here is CASSLRRGEQYF. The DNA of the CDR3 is TGTGCCAGCAGCTTAAGGCGCGGCGAGCAGTACTTC.

CDR3 protein: CASLRTVQETQYF. The CDR3 DNA is TGTGCCAGCTTGAGGACAGTCCAAGAGACCCAGTACTTC. This sequence joins TRBV6-6 and TRBJ2-5, with D perhaps TRBD1 (6 bases). V gave up 8 bases and J gave up 1 base, with 11 bases separating them. CDR1 and CDR2 from the germline V gene are MNHNY and SVGAGI (reference sequence). The CDR3 loop spans 13 amino acids.

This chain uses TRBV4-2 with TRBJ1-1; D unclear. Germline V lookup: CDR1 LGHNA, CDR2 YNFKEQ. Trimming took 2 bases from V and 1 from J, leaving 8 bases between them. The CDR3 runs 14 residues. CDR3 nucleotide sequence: TGTGCCAGCAGCCAATGGTCAGGGAACACTGAAGCTTTCTTT. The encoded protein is CASSQWSGNTEAFF.

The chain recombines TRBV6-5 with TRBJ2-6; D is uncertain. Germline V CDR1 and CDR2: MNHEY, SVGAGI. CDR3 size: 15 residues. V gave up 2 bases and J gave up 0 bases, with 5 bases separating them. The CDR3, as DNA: TGTGCCAGCAGTTACGGGGACTCTGGGGCCAACGTCCTGACTTTC. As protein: CASSYGDSGANVLTF.

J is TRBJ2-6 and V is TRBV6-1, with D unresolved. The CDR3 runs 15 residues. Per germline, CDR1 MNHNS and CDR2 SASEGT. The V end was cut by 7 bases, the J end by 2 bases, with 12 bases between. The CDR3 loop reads CASILSIAGANVLTF. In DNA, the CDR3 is TGTGCCAGCATCCTTAGTATTGCTGGGGCCAACGTCCTGACTTTC.

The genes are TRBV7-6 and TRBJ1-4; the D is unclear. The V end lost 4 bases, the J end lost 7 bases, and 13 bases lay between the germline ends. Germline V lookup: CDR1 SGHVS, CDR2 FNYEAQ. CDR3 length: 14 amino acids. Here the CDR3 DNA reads TGTGCCAGCAGCTCCCCGGTTGGAGGTGAAAAACTGTTTTTT. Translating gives CASSSPVGGEKLFF. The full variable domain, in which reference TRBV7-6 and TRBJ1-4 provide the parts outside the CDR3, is GAGVSQSPRYKVTKRGQDVALRCDPISGHVSLYWYRQALGQGPEFLTYFNYEAQQDKSGLPNDRFSAERPEGSISTLTIQRTEQRDSAMYRCASSSPVGGEKLFFGSGTQLSVL.